The rows below give T cell receptor beta chains drawn from one sample of a study of blood T cells in healthy people across ages. From the 5' RACE reads, TCRdb called clonotypes with MiXCR, one entry per CDR3 protein. The table includes fewer than 1 million distinct CDR3 sequences, 40% to 50% detected once. Material for sequencing was blood. The receptors stem from a man in his fifties or sixties in good health. Each CDR3 is given with its conserved first and last residue. A D gene is named only where the DNA matches it firmly. The size field is filled for only some rows; it gives once, few, many or a size class.

v_gene: TRBV27
abundance: once
j_gene: TRBJ2-7
d_gene: TRBD2
CDR3nt: TGTGCCAGCAGTTTAGTTAGCGGGTCCTACAATGAGCAGTACTTC
CDR3aa: CASSLVSGSYNEQYF

v_gene: TRBV20-1
abundance: -
j_gene: TRBJ1-2
d_gene: -
CDR3nt: TGCAGTGCTCGAAACGACAGGACCTATGGCTACACCTTC
CDR3aa: CSARNDRTYGYTF

v_gene: TRBV9
abundance: few
j_gene: TRBJ2-7
d_gene: TRBD2
CDR3nt: TGTGCCAGCAGCGAGTCCGGGACTAGTTATGACGAGCAGTACTTC
CDR3aa: CASSESGTSYDEQYF

v_gene: TRBV6-5
abundance: -
j_gene: TRBJ2-5
d_gene: TRBD2
CDR3nt: TGTGCCAGCAGTTACCGGGGGACTAGCGGGGGTTTCGAGACCCAGTACTTC
CDR3aa: CASSYRGTSGGFETQYF

v_gene: TRBV12-3/TRBV12-4
abundance: -
j_gene: TRBJ1-5
d_gene: TRBD1
CDR3nt: TGTGCCAGCAGGGAGACAGGGCAAGTCCAGCCCCAGCATTTT
CDR3aa: CASRETGQVQPQHF

v_gene: TRBV27
abundance: -
j_gene: TRBJ1-2
d_gene: TRBD1
CDR3nt: TGTGCCAGCAGTTATGGACAGGGGAAGGGCTACACCTTC
CDR3aa: CASSYGQGKGYTF

v_gene: TRBV29-1
abundance: -
j_gene: TRBJ1-1
d_gene: -
CDR3nt: TGCAGCGTTTCAGTCCACCGGGCCAACACTGAAGCTTTCTTT
CDR3aa: CSVSVHRANTEAFF

v_gene: TRBV12-3/TRBV12-4
abundance: many
j_gene: TRBJ2-7
d_gene: -
CDR3nt: TGTGCCAGCACCGATCGAGCAGGGGTACACGAGCAGTACTTC
CDR3aa: CASTDRAGVHEQYF

v_gene: TRBV6-1
abundance: once
j_gene: TRBJ2-5
d_gene: -
CDR3nt: TGTGCCAGCCGTCGAGGGGGAACTGAAGAGACCCAGTACTTC
CDR3aa: CASRRGGTEETQYF

v_gene: TRBV6-2/TRBV6-3
abundance: few
j_gene: TRBJ2-1
d_gene: -
CDR3nt: TGTGCCAGCAGTTGGGATGGACAGCTCAAGGATGAGCAGTTCTTC
CDR3aa: CASSWDGQLKDEQFF

v_gene: TRBV20-1
abundance: -
j_gene: TRBJ1-5
d_gene: -
CDR3nt: TGCAGTGCTAGAGATGAGGAGCGGACCAATCAGCCCCAGCATTTT
CDR3aa: CSARDEERTNQPQHF

v_gene: TRBV12-3/TRBV12-4
abundance: few
j_gene: TRBJ2-3
d_gene: -
CDR3nt: TGTGCCAGCAGTTTTGCAGGGTCGACAGATACGCAGTATTTT
CDR3aa: CASSFAGSTDTQYF

v_gene: TRBV7-6
abundance: -
j_gene: TRBJ2-5
d_gene: -
CDR3nt: TGTGCCAGCAGCTTAGCGCGGGCGGAGGAGACCCAGTACTTC
CDR3aa: CASSLARAEETQYF

v_gene: TRBV7-2
abundance: once
j_gene: TRBJ2-2
d_gene: -
CDR3nt: TGTGCCAGCAGGTTGACAGTCACCGGGGAGCTGTTTTTT
CDR3aa: CASRLTVTGELFF

v_gene: TRBV20-1
abundance: -
j_gene: TRBJ1-2
d_gene: -
CDR3nt: TGCAGTGCCCACGACAATCTGGATGGCTACACCTTC
CDR3aa: CSAHDNLDGYTF

v_gene: TRBV30
abundance: -
j_gene: TRBJ2-1
d_gene: TRBD1
CDR3nt: TGTGCCTGGAGTGTAACCCGGGACAGGGGTTTCGATGAGCAGTTCTTC
CDR3aa: CAWSVTRDRGFDEQFF

v_gene: TRBV12-3/TRBV12-4
abundance: -
j_gene: TRBJ2-1
d_gene: -
CDR3nt: TGTGCCAGCAGTTTAAACAGCAAAAGGGTTTCTTACTCCTACAATGAGCAGTTCTTC
CDR3aa: CASSLNSKRVSYSYNEQFF

v_gene: TRBV5-1
abundance: few
j_gene: TRBJ2-4
d_gene: -
CDR3nt: TGCGCCAGCAGCTTGAGCACAGGGCTAGCCAAAAACATTCAGTACTTC
CDR3aa: CASSLSTGLAKNIQYF

v_gene: TRBV7-2
abundance: -
j_gene: TRBJ2-1
d_gene: TRBD2
CDR3nt: TGTGCCAGCAGCTTAGTGACTAGCGGGTACAATGAGCAGTTCTTC
CDR3aa: CASSLVTSGYNEQFF

v_gene: TRBV15
abundance: -
j_gene: TRBJ2-5
d_gene: -
CDR3nt: TGTGCCACCAGCAGAGGAAAGGGGTTCCAAGAGACCCAGTACTTC
CDR3aa: CATSRGKGFQETQYF

v_gene: TRBV18
abundance: -
j_gene: TRBJ2-5
d_gene: TRBD2
CDR3nt: TGTGCCAGCTCACTTCGGACTAGCGGGGGAGGAGAGACCCAGTACTTC
CDR3aa: CASSLRTSGGGETQYF

v_gene: TRBV20-1
abundance: -
j_gene: TRBJ2-3
d_gene: -
CDR3nt: TGCAGGGCCAGGACTGGCACAGATACGCAGTATTTT
CDR3aa: CRARTGTDTQYF

v_gene: TRBV7-6
abundance: -
j_gene: TRBJ2-1
d_gene: TRBD2
CDR3nt: TGTGCCAGCAGCTTATTGATAGCGGGGGGCGTCTACAATGAGCAGTTCTTC
CDR3aa: CASSLLIAGGVYNEQFF

v_gene: TRBV6-1
abundance: once
j_gene: TRBJ2-1
d_gene: TRBD2
CDR3nt: TGTGCCAGCAGTGTTAATAGCGGGGGCGGGTACAATGAGCAGTTCTTC
CDR3aa: CASSVNSGGGYNEQFF

v_gene: TRBV20-1
abundance: -
j_gene: TRBJ2-3
d_gene: -
CDR3nt: TGCAGTGCTAGAGATCAGGGGAGCAGGGCAGATACGCAGTATTTT
CDR3aa: CSARDQGSRADTQYF

v_gene: TRBV7-2
abundance: -
j_gene: TRBJ2-1
d_gene: -
CDR3nt: TGTGCCAGCAGCCTTCCGTCCCCGCGGAATGAGCAGTTCTTC
CDR3aa: CASSLPSPRNEQFF

v_gene: TRBV9
abundance: -
j_gene: TRBJ2-2
d_gene: TRBD2
CDR3nt: TGTGCCAACAGCCGGGGTAGCGGGGGGCCCAACACCGGGGAGCTGTTTTTT
CDR3aa: CANSRGSGGPNTGELFF

v_gene: TRBV6-2/TRBV6-3
abundance: many
j_gene: TRBJ2-1
d_gene: TRBD1
CDR3nt: TGTGCCAGCAGTTACCAGACAGGGTTCTACAATGAGCAGTTCTTC
CDR3aa: CASSYQTGFYNEQFF

v_gene: TRBV5-6
abundance: -
j_gene: TRBJ2-7
d_gene: TRBD1
CDR3nt: TGTGCCAGCAGCCCTCCGGGACAGGGACCCGACGAGCAGTACTTC
CDR3aa: CASSPPGQGPDEQYF

v_gene: TRBV12-3/TRBV12-4
abundance: -
j_gene: TRBJ2-1
d_gene: TRBD1
CDR3nt: TGTGCCAGCAGCCGGGACAGGGACTACAATGAGCAGTTCTTC
CDR3aa: CASSRDRDYNEQFF

v_gene: TRBV29-1
abundance: few
j_gene: TRBJ2-5
d_gene: TRBD2
CDR3nt: TGCAGCGTTGTGGCTACTAGCGGGGAGACCCAGTACTTC
CDR3aa: CSVVATSGETQYF

v_gene: TRBV7-2
abundance: -
j_gene: TRBJ1-5
d_gene: -
CDR3nt: TGTGCCAGCAGCTTAGGGGCGGATTTCCCTCAGCCCCAGCATTTT
CDR3aa: CASSLGADFPQPQHF

v_gene: TRBV7-3
abundance: once
j_gene: TRBJ2-5
d_gene: TRBD1
CDR3nt: TGTGCCAGCAACTTACAGGGGACCATTGGGGAGACCCAGTACTTC
CDR3aa: CASNLQGTIGETQYF

v_gene: TRBV20-1
abundance: -
j_gene: TRBJ2-7
d_gene: -
CDR3nt: TGCAGTGCTAGAGGGGACACCGAGCCTTACGAGCAGTACTTC
CDR3aa: CSARGDTEPYEQYF

v_gene: TRBV15
abundance: -
j_gene: TRBJ2-7
d_gene: TRBD1
CDR3nt: TGTGCCACCAGCAGAGATACGGTAGGGGGCAGCGAGCAGTACTTC
CDR3aa: CATSRDTVGGSEQYF

v_gene: TRBV12-3/TRBV12-4
abundance: few
j_gene: TRBJ2-1
d_gene: -
CDR3nt: TGTGCCAGCACCGACACGGTGGGGGGGCGGCCCTACAATGAGCAGTTCTTC
CDR3aa: CASTDTVGGRPYNEQFF

v_gene: TRBV20-1
abundance: many
j_gene: TRBJ1-5
d_gene: -
CDR3nt: TGCAGTGCTAGCGGAGATAGCAATCAGCCCCAGCATTTT
CDR3aa: CSASGDSNQPQHF

v_gene: TRBV9
abundance: few
j_gene: TRBJ2-7
d_gene: -
CDR3nt: TGTGCCAGCAGCGCCAACAGCGAACACTACGAGCAGTACTTC
CDR3aa: CASSANSEHYEQYF

v_gene: TRBV6-5
abundance: few
j_gene: TRBJ2-7
d_gene: -
CDR3nt: TGTCTATTGGGGGTCTTGTCTTTTAACGAGCAGTACTTC
CDR3aa: CLLGVLSFNEQYF

v_gene: TRBV20-1
abundance: -
j_gene: TRBJ2-5
d_gene: TRBD2
CDR3nt: TGCAGTGCTAGAGTAATCAGTAGCGGGGGGGCTGGGACCCAGTACTTC
CDR3aa: CSARVISSGGAGTQYF

v_gene: TRBV7-2
abundance: -
j_gene: TRBJ2-3
d_gene: TRBD2
CDR3nt: TGTGCCAGCAGCTTAGGACTAGCGGGGGCGAATACGCAGTATTTT
CDR3aa: CASSLGLAGANTQYF

v_gene: TRBV12-3/TRBV12-4
abundance: few
j_gene: TRBJ2-7
d_gene: TRBD2
CDR3nt: TGTGCCAGCAGCTCTTGGGAGGGAGCGTACGAGCAGTACTTC
CDR3aa: CASSSWEGAYEQYF

v_gene: TRBV24-1
abundance: -
j_gene: TRBJ2-3
d_gene: TRBD1
CDR3nt: TGTGCCATCAGGGACAGGGTTTCTGATACGCAGTATTTT
CDR3aa: CAIRDRVSDTQYF

v_gene: TRBV29-1
abundance: few
j_gene: TRBJ2-7
d_gene: -
CDR3nt: TGCAGCGTCCAGGGGAACTACGAGCAGTACTTC
CDR3aa: CSVQGNYEQYF

v_gene: TRBV11-3
abundance: -
j_gene: TRBJ2-3
d_gene: -
CDR3nt: TGTGCCAGCAGCCCAGGACCCCGCACAGAGACGCAGTATTTT
CDR3aa: CASSPGPRTETQYF

v_gene: TRBV28
abundance: -
j_gene: TRBJ2-3
d_gene: TRBD1
CDR3nt: TGTGCCAGCAGCCGGGACAGGCTGGCAGATACGCAGTATTTT
CDR3aa: CASSRDRLADTQYF

v_gene: TRBV29-1
abundance: -
j_gene: TRBJ1-1
d_gene: TRBD1
CDR3nt: TGCAGCGTTGCACAGGGGGCCGTTACTGAAGCTTTCTTT
CDR3aa: CSVAQGAVTEAFF

v_gene: TRBV4-1
abundance: once
j_gene: TRBJ2-4
d_gene: TRBD2
CDR3nt: TGCGCCAGCAGGGTCGCTAGCGGGACCAAAAACATTCAGTACTTC
CDR3aa: CASRVASGTKNIQYF

v_gene: TRBV7-9
abundance: -
j_gene: TRBJ1-5
d_gene: -
CDR3nt: TGTGCCAGCAGCCCCCTGGACGGTAGCAATCAGCCCCAGCATTTT
CDR3aa: CASSPLDGSNQPQHF

v_gene: TRBV7-3
abundance: -
j_gene: TRBJ2-6
d_gene: -
CDR3nt: TGTGCCAGCAGCCCCCAAACAGGGTCTGGGGCCAACGTCCTGACTTTC
CDR3aa: CASSPQTGSGANVLTF

v_gene: TRBV10-1
abundance: few
j_gene: TRBJ2-1
d_gene: TRBD2
CDR3nt: TGCGCCAGCAGTGGAGATCCTAGCGGGGGGTCGCGTTACAATGAGCAGTTCTTC
CDR3aa: CASSGDPSGGSRYNEQFF

v_gene: TRBV7-2
abundance: few
j_gene: TRBJ2-7
d_gene: TRBD1
CDR3nt: TGTGCCAGCAATCCGGGACAGAAGTCGGGGGAGCAGTACTTC
CDR3aa: CASNPGQKSGEQYF

v_gene: TRBV2
abundance: -
j_gene: TRBJ2-5
d_gene: -
CDR3nt: TGTGCCAGCAGTGAAGTTCGGGAAGGAATAGAGACCCAGTACTTC
CDR3aa: CASSEVREGIETQYF

v_gene: TRBV24-1
abundance: few
j_gene: TRBJ2-3
d_gene: -
CDR3nt: TGTGCCACCAGTGAAGACTTCCGAGGGACAGATACGCAGTATTTT
CDR3aa: CATSEDFRGTDTQYF

v_gene: TRBV4-1
abundance: -
j_gene: TRBJ1-5
d_gene: -
CDR3nt: TGCGCCAGCAGCCCCCGGGCCCGAAATCAGCCCCAGCATTTT
CDR3aa: CASSPRARNQPQHF

v_gene: TRBV10-3
abundance: -
j_gene: TRBJ2-7
d_gene: -
CDR3nt: TGTGCCATCAGTGAGGGGGCGGAGTACGAGCAGTACTTC
CDR3aa: CAISEGAEYEQYF

v_gene: TRBV5-1
abundance: few
j_gene: TRBJ2-7
d_gene: -
CDR3nt: TGCGCCAGCAGTCTACGGGACACTAGCTCCTACGAGCAGTACTTC
CDR3aa: CASSLRDTSSYEQYF